These T cell receptor beta chains were read from a single sample in a study of blood T cell repertoires in COVID-19. Profiled with immunoSEQ multiplex PCR; TCRdb holds only in-frame clones, not every one. The data contain hundreds of thousands of clones, 70% to 90% of them singletons. Sequenced input: peripheral blood. These receptor sequences come from a woman aged 50 to 65 with active or convalescent COVID-19. CDR3s include the opening cysteine and the closing phenylalanine or tryptophan. Each record gives: J gene, clone size, V gene, D gene, CDR3 protein, CDR3 DNA. D genes are given only for firm matches. Size tells how often a clone was seen (once, few, many) or the class of an expanded clone, and some rows leave it out.

J: TRBJ2-3
size: .
V: TRBV27
D: TRBD1
CDR3: CASRDRVAHTQYF
DNA: TGTGCCAGCAGGGACAGGGTCGCCCATACGCAGTATTTT

J: TRBJ2-7
size: few
V: TRBV7-2
D: .
CDR3: CASSLTRNEQYF
DNA: TGTGCCAGCAGCTTAACTCGAAACGAGCAGTACTTC

J: TRBJ1-5
size: .
V: TRBV6-5
D: .
CDR3: CASREGLLRAQHF
DNA: TGTGCCAGCAGAGAGGGACTGTTGAGGGCCCAGCATTTT

J: TRBJ2-7
size: .
V: TRBV4-1
D: .
CDR3: CASSPSRAIGMGEQYF
DNA: TGCGCCAGCAGCCCTAGCCGGGCAATCGGGATGGGGGAGCAGTACTTC

J: TRBJ2-3
size: .
V: TRBV5-1
D: .
CDR3: CASSRRHLPTTDTQYF
DNA: TGCGCCAGCAGCCGAAGACACCTTCCTACCACAGATACGCAGTATTTT

J: TRBJ1-1
size: few
V: TRBV21-1
D: .
CDR3: CASSGGQVTEAFF
DNA: TGTGCCAGCAGCGGGGGACAGGTGACTGAAGCTTTCTTT

J: TRBJ1-5
size: .
V: TRBV6-5
D: .
CDR3: CASSYSRYSNQPQHF
DNA: TGTGCCAGCAGTTATTCCCGCTATAGCAATCAGCCCCAGCATTTT

J: TRBJ2-1
size: .
V: TRBV19
D: TRBD2
CDR3: CASSIGLANYNEQFF
DNA: TGTGCCAGTAGTATAGGACTAGCGAACTACAATGAGCAGTTCTTC

J: TRBJ2-7
size: .
V: TRBV2
D: TRBD1
CDR3: CASSEAGQGAYEQYF
DNA: TGTGCCAGCAGTGAAGCGGGACAGGGGGCCTACGAGCAGTACTTC

J: TRBJ1-1
size: .
V: TRBV2
D: .
CDR3: CASSGQGRRNTEAFF
DNA: TGTGCCAGCAGTGGGCAGGGGCGGAGGAACACTGAAGCTTTCTTT

J: TRBJ2-7
size: .
V: TRBV6-5
D: .
CDR3: CASRVQGSYEQYF
DNA: TGTGCCAGCAGAGTACAGGGCTCCTACGAGCAGTACTTC

J: TRBJ1-4
size: .
V: TRBV28
D: .
CDR3: CASSLLGTTTNEKLFF
DNA: TGTGCCAGCAGTTTACTGGGTACTACAACTAATGAAAAACTGTTTTTT

J: TRBJ2-7
size: .
V: TRBV3-1/TRBV3-2
D: TRBD2
CDR3: CASSQESGTPSYEQYF
DNA: TGTGCCAGCAGCCAAGAGAGCGGGACTCCCTCCTACGAGCAGTACTTC

J: TRBJ1-3
size: once
V: TRBV6-1
D: .
CDR3: CASSGTGTPSGNTIYF
DNA: TGTGCCAGCAGTGGAACCGGGACTCCCTCTGGAAACACCATATATTTT

J: TRBJ1-1
size: few
V: TRBV4-1
D: TRBD1
CDR3: CASSQDSGGGTEAFF
DNA: TGCGCCAGCAGCCAAGATTCAGGGGGCGGGACTGAAGCTTTCTTT

J: TRBJ2-7
size: .
V: TRBV7-9
D: TRBD1
CDR3: CASSLPGQGAKYF
DNA: TGTGCCAGCAGCTTACCCGGACAGGGGGCGAAGTACTTC

J: TRBJ2-1
size: .
V: TRBV15
D: .
CDR3: CATSRDAGIGNEQFF
DNA: TGTGCCACCAGCAGAGATGCAGGGATCGGCAATGAGCAGTTCTTC

J: TRBJ2-3
size: .
V: TRBV18
D: TRBD1
CDR3: CASSPTGTGGTDTQYF
DNA: TGTGCCAGCTCACCAACGGGGACAGGGGGTACGGATACGCAGTATTTT

J: TRBJ2-3
size: .
V: TRBV6-6
D: .
CDR3: CASSYSSLDTQYF
DNA: TGTGCCAGCAGTTACTCGTCTTTGGATACGCAGTATTTT

J: TRBJ2-2
size: .
V: TRBV2
D: .
CDR3: CASTGLSAAGELFF
DNA: TGTGCCAGCACGGGACTGTCCGCCGCCGGGGAGCTGTTTTTT

J: TRBJ2-3
size: many
V: TRBV6-6
D: TRBD2
CDR3: CASSRTSGRGADTQYF
DNA: TGTGCCAGCAGCCGAACTAGCGGGAGGGGGGCAGATACGCAGTATTTT

J: TRBJ1-2
size: .
V: TRBV5-5
D: .
CDR3: CASSLAEGLGFGYTF
DNA: TGTGCCAGCAGCTTGGCGGAGGGTCTGGGGTTTGGCTACACCTTC

J: TRBJ1-1
size: .
V: TRBV4-1
D: .
CDR3: CASSQVAGDTEAFF
DNA: TGCGCCAGCAGCCAAGTAGCCGGGGACACTGAAGCTTTCTTT

J: TRBJ1-2
size: .
V: TRBV2
D: .
CDR3: CASSQQGLDYGYTF
DNA: TGTGCCAGCAGCCAACAGGGTTTGGACTATGGCTACACCTTC

J: TRBJ2-7
size: .
V: TRBV6-5
D: TRBD1
CDR3: CASSLDRGFSYEQYF
DNA: TGTGCCAGCAGCCTCGACAGGGGGTTCTCCTACGAGCAGTACTTC

J: TRBJ2-3
size: .
V: TRBV5-1
D: .
CDR3: CASSSTVAVQVTDTQYF
DNA: TGCGCCAGCAGTTCCACCGTAGCGGTCCAGGTCACAGATACGCAGTATTTT

J: TRBJ2-7
size: .
V: TRBV3-1/TRBV3-2
D: TRBD2
CDR3: CASSQMGASGSEQYF
DNA: TGTGCCAGCAGCCAAATGGGGGCTAGCGGGAGCGAGCAGTACTTC

J: TRBJ2-5
size: .
V: TRBV19
D: TRBD2
CDR3: CASSIGRGSPLETQYF
DNA: TGTGCCAGTAGTATAGGGCGGGGGTCGCCACTTGAGACCCAGTACTTC

J: TRBJ2-7
size: .
V: TRBV21-1
D: .
CDR3: CASSLRTTSGSTGEQYF
DNA: TGTGCCAGCAGCCTTAGAACGACTAGCGGGAGTACGGGCGAGCAGTACTTC

J: TRBJ2-2
size: .
V: TRBV5-1
D: .
CDR3: CASSWTDPNTGELFF
DNA: TGCGCCAGCAGCTGGACAGACCCGAACACCGGGGAGCTGTTTTTT

J: TRBJ1-1
size: many
V: TRBV3-1/TRBV3-2
D: .
CDR3: CASSRTGEAFF
DNA: TGTGCCAGCAGCCGCACAGGTGAAGCTTTCTTT

J: TRBJ1-5
size: .
V: TRBV28
D: .
CDR3: CASSTREVQNQPQHF
DNA: TGTGCCAGCAGTACACGAGAGGTTCAAAATCAGCCCCAGCATTTT